The sequence of this T cell receptor (beta chain) was determined in a study of CD8+ T cells in alopecia areata. Extraction of RNA preceded its reverse transcription into cDNA, which served as the sequencing template. Profiled with immunoSEQ multiplex PCR; TCRdb holds only in-frame clones, not every one. The sample has 200,000 or so clones; more than 50% are singletons. The CDR3 has 13 residues. Looked up from germline, CDR1 is MNHEY and CDR2 is SMNVEV (reference sequence). Trimming took off 2 bases at V and 6 bases at J, with 8 bases between the two ends. This TCR came from a human donor in good health. The sample was CD8+ T cells sorted from blood. The V call is TRBV27, the J call TRBJ2-1; D might be TRBD2 (6 bases). In DNA, the CDR3 is TGTGCCAGCAGTTTAATGGAGGGCAATGAGCAGTTCTTC. It translates to CASSLMEGNEQFF.